A selection of T cell receptor beta chains follows, all from one sample in a study of OX40 agonist ivuxolimab in advanced cancers. The data were produced by immunoSEQ multiplex PCR, yet TCRdb's version contains in-frame clones alone and is incomplete. The sample carries some 39,000 clones, around 87% recorded once. The sample in question was CD4+ or CD8+ T cells sorted from blood, obtained in a trial of the OX40 agonist ivuxolimab. The receptors originated from an adult with an advanced solid tumor such as melanoma, head and neck, liver or kidney cancer. CDR3s include the opening cysteine and the closing phenylalanine or tryptophan. D genes are given only for firm matches. Clone size is stated in some rows and not others, as once, few, many or a class when expanded.

TRBJ1-1	-	TRBV7-9	-	17	TGTGCCAGCAGCCCAGTCTTGGTGGGGGGGTCGAACACTGAAGCTTTCTTT	CASSPVLVGGSNTEAFF
TRBJ2-7	-	TRBV4-2	-	17	TGTGCCAGCAGCCAAGTAGGGCACGGGACCGTCGCCTACGAGCAGTACTTC	CASSQVGHGTVAYEQYF
TRBJ2-1	-	TRBV11-3	TRBD1	14	TGTGCCAGCAGGCCGGGACAGGGCATCAATGAGCAGTTCTTC	CASRPGQGINEQFF
TRBJ1-2	-	TRBV27	-	17	TGTGCCAGCAGTTTAGTTCCAGGGGATCTGTTTGGGTATGGCTACACCTTC	CASSLVPGDLFGYGYTF
TRBJ2-6	-	TRBV27	-	15	TGTGCCAGCAGTCTCCTCGTCTCTGGGGCCAACGTCCTGACTTTC	CASSLLVSGANVLTF
TRBJ2-3	-	TRBV9	-	15	TGTGCCAGCAGCGTAGGGATACTAGCTTCAGATACGCAGTATTTT	CASSVGILASDTQYF
TRBJ1-3	-	TRBV11-1	-	14	TGTGCCAGCAGCTTAGCGTTCTCTGGAAACACCATATATTTT	CASSLAFSGNTIYF
TRBJ2-1	-	TRBV5-8	-	15	TGTGCCAGCAGCCAAGTTCCAAGAGGATACAATGAGCAGTTCTTC	CASSQVPRGYNEQFF
TRBJ2-7	-	TRBV6-4	-	11	TGTGCCAGCAGTGAGCCCTACGAGCAGTACTTC	CASSEPYEQYF
TRBJ1-2	once	TRBV5-5	-	17	TGTGCCAGCAGCTTTTCTTCTCGGGGGGCGTCCGACTATGGCTACACCTTC	CASSFSSRGASDYGYTF
TRBJ1-1	-	TRBV19	-	14	TGTGCCAGTAATGGAGGGTTAAGAATGGGTGAAGCTTTCTTT	CASNGGLRMGEAFF
TRBJ2-7	-	TRBV6-1	TRBD2	14	TGTGCCAGCATTTCGCTAGCGGGATCCTACGAGCAGTACTTC	CASISLAGSYEQYF
TRBJ2-6	-	TRBV6-5	-	13	TGTGCCAGCAGAGCCTCTGGGGCCAACGTCCTGACTTTC	CASRASGANVLTF
TRBJ2-5	-	TRBV6-5	-	13	TGTGCCAGCAGTTCGCCATACCAAGAGACCCAGTACTTC	CASSSPYQETQYF
TRBJ2-5	-	TRBV11-2	TRBD2	16	TGTGCCAGCAGCCCTCCCAATTACGAGCGGGAGGAGACCCAGTACTTC	CASSPPNYEREETQYF
TRBJ1-4	-	TRBV5-6	-	13	TGTGCCAGCAGCTTGCTAGGGTCTGAAAAACTGTTTTTT	CASSLLGSEKLFF
TRBJ2-7	medium-sized	TRBV5-4	TRBD2	14	TGTGCCAGCAGCTTCGGGCGGGAGCTTGGCGAGCAGTACTTC	CASSFGRELGEQYF
TRBJ2-7	once	TRBV9	TRBD2	16	TGTGCCAGCAGCGTAGGGGTGGGAGGGCTTAGAGGCGAGCAGTACTTC	CASSVGVGGLRGEQYF
TRBJ1-1	-	TRBV7-3	-	15	TGTGCCAGCAGCTTTCAGGGCGCCCTGAACACTGAAGCTTTCTTT	CASSFQGALNTEAFF
TRBJ2-3	-	TRBV7-9	TRBD2	15	TGTGCCAGCAGCCCTAGCGGGAGAAGGACAGATACGCAGTATTTT	CASSPSGRRTDTQYF